This note documents a single TCR beta chain sequence. The record originates from a study of somatic mutations in cytotoxic T cells in rheumatoid arthritis. As for the study in general: Right after diagnosis, and before any treatment had started, patient peripheral blood (roughly 28 ml EDTA) was drawn.

Clones were read by immunoSEQ multiplex PCR, and TCRdb kept only the in-frame ones, dropping some. The repertoire includes 15,000 to 20,000 clones, about 80% of them detected once, and over 9.5% sits in the top ten. The clonotype originates from a man aged 18 to 29 with rheumatoid arthritis. Material: CD8+ T cells sorted from blood.

The CDR3 DNA is TGTGCCAGCCGATATTTCTATGGCTACACCTTC. It yields the protein CASRYFYGYTF. The genes are TRBV6-5 and TRBJ1-2; D is undetermined. Germline CDR1 and CDR2: MNHEY and SVGAGI. The CDR3 sequence is 11 residues long. Trimming took 8 bases from V and 4 from J, leaving 8 bases between them.